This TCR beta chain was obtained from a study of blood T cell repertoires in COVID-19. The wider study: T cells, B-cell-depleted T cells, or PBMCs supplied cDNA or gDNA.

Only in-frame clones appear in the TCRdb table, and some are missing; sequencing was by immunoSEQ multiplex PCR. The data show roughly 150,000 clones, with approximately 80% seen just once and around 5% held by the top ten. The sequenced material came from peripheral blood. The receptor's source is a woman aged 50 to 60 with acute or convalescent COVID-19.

CDR3: CAGNRAGETQYF. The CDR3 DNA sequence: TGTGCCGGGAACAGGGCGGGTGAGACCCAGTACTTC. This chain uses TRBV30 with TRBJ2-5; D perhaps matches TRBD1 (6 bases). CDR1 and CDR2 from the germline V gene are GTSNPN and SVGIG (reference sequence). The V and J ends lost 8 bases and 5 bases respectively, with 15 bases between them. CDR3 size: 12 residues.